Listed here is a single TCR beta chain. The data belong to a study of technical replicates of blood from a few donors. Assay used: immunoSEQ multiplex PCR; TCRdb lists only in-frame clones, some missing. The top ten hold 0.15% of the sample, which has approximately 80,000 clones, nearly 98% seen once. V was pared by 9 bases and J by 4 bases, with 8 bases of the junction left unmatched. Germline values: CDR1 ENHRY, CDR2 SYGVKD. CDR3 length equals 14 residues. What was sequenced was T cells isolated from PBMCs. The sequence derives from a human donor in good health. This chain links TRBV10-3 with TRBJ2-2; 7 bases fit TRBD1. For the CDR3, the DNA is TGTGCCATTAAAGACAGGGCTGTCACCGGGGAGCTGTTTTTT. As protein: CAIKDRAVTGELFF.